These T cell receptor beta chains were read from a single sample in a study of OX40 agonist ivuxolimab in advanced cancers. Assay: immunoSEQ multiplex PCR; the TCRdb copy retains only in-frame clones and omits some. The data contain tens of thousands of clones, about 86% of them singletons. This specimen consisted of CD4+ or CD8+ T cells sorted from blood, obtained in a trial of the OX40 agonist ivuxolimab. Receptors were obtained from an adult with an advanced solid tumor such as melanoma, head and neck, liver or kidney cancer. CDR3s include the opening cysteine and the closing phenylalanine or tryptophan.

v_gene | CDR3aa
TRBV2 | CASTGVGGVGEQFF
TRBV18 | CASSPPSLYTGELFF
TRBV19 | CASSIGGTLVQPQHF
TRBV7-8 | CASSASGGSGNTIYF
TRBV11-2 | CASSLGGKMGYTF
TRBV2 | CASLREASNLEQYF
TRBV7-2 | CASSLGSKRSYEQYF
TRBV5-6 | CASSFRVGGTEAFF
TRBV5-1 | CASSYWGVESYNEQFF
TRBV9 | CASSAYSASYEQYF
TRBV29-1 | CSVGKGLGTEAFF
TRBV7-9 | CASSFGMLSGGPTGELFF
TRBV10-1 | CASSAGVLYGYTF
TRBV6-1 | CASMYRGYGEQFF
TRBV5-1 | CASSQAGGAEETQYF
TRBV5-4 | CASSLAKGTTGLAKNIQYF
TRBV4-1 | CASSQADYGYTF
TRBV11-2 | CASTAGGGETQYF
TRBV9 | CASSVVGAGSGEQYF
TRBV25-1 | CASSSDRALNSPLHF
TRBV15 | CATSRVDGTYEQYF
TRBV13 | CASSLGRPPSGNTIYF
TRBV7-6 | CASNPTPQETQYF
TRBV7-9 | CASSSGQSPNQPQHF
TRBV5-4 | CASSKDGNTIYF
TRBV7-8 | CASSWDGDSGNTIYF
TRBV18 | CASSPVSSDWGEQFF
TRBV11-3 | CASSRWTGQETQYF
TRBV7-2 | CASSLVVTSGADTQYF
TRBV2 | CASSEDRNYGYTF
TRBV2 | CASSDGSSGNTIYF
TRBV7-3 | CASSARTANEQFF